These T cell receptor beta chains were read from a single sample in a study of naive and memory T cell subsets. TCRdb passed the UMI-ligation and nested PCR reads through MiXCR, listing each CDR3 protein once. The sample includes more than 8,500 distinct CDR3 sequences, less than 7% seen only once; the top ten take around 57%. Sequenced sample: CD4+ TEMRA cells from blood. The receptors come from a human donor in good health. Each CDR3 is given with its conserved first and last residue.

j_call v_call cdr3_aa
TRBJ2-3 TRBV6-4 CASSDSGQTTDTQYF
TRBJ1-4 TRBV20-1 CSARGAGAFEKLFF
TRBJ2-2 TRBV9 CASSAQREHRGAVGLFF
TRBJ2-1 TRBV7-2 CASSLARGQGINEQFF
TRBJ2-5 TRBV4-2 CASSQGGPSRTQYF
TRBJ1-2 TRBV7-9 CASSVVDRAYGYTF
TRBJ1-2 TRBV12-3/TRBV12-4 CASSPQENYGYTF
TRBJ2-3 TRBV6-6 CASNPGQTSTDTQYF
TRBJ2-5 TRBV2 CASSLSGAPTETQYF
TRBJ1-2 TRBV5-1 CASSPGQRGGVGYGYTF
TRBJ1-5 TRBV18 CASSPGQGRGQPQHF
TRBJ1-4 TRBV20-1 CSVRVQGGEKLFF
TRBJ2-6 TRBV29-1 CSVRTSGANVLTF
TRBJ1-2 TRBV7-2 CASSYSGTGVRSGYTF
TRBJ2-3 TRBV7-2 CASSSARTDTQYF
TRBJ2-5 TRBV7-2 CASSLTETQYF
TRBJ1-4 TRBV20-1 CSARDPLPPEKLFF
TRBJ1-1 TRBV7-2 CASSYSDRASYTEAFF
TRBJ2-7 TRBV7-2 CASSLEGTGEYF
TRBJ1-2 TRBV12-3/TRBV12-4 CASSPSRRIIRYGYTF
TRBJ2-3 TRBV7-2 CASSLAGQGPDTQYF
TRBJ2-2 TRBV6-2/TRBV6-3 CASRPDSPGELFF
TRBJ1-4 TRBV12-3/TRBV12-4 CASRGTMSTNEKLFF
TRBJ1-1 TRBV5-5 CASSGGMAALNTEAFF
TRBJ1-6 TRBV3-1 CASSQGSSSSYNSPLHF
TRBJ2-3 TRBV7-6 CASRGGGPDTQYF
TRBJ1-1 TRBV7-2 CASSLRPWTEAFF
TRBJ2-7 TRBV7-6 CASSPPGPGSYEQYF
TRBJ2-5 TRBV15 CATSGGIQETQYF
TRBJ2-2 TRBV19 CASSVGQNTGELFF
TRBJ2-7 TRBV20-1 CSARLTGYEQYF
TRBJ1-1 TRBV7-6 CASSLGDVNTEAFF
TRBJ2-6 TRBV12-5 CASGFSPGTNGANVLTF
TRBJ2-1 TRBV11-3 CASCESHNEQFF
TRBJ2-2 TRBV3-1 CASSQENRGISGELFF
TRBJ1-5 TRBV12-3/TRBV12-4 CASSPDYNQPQHF
TRBJ2-2 TRBV5-1 CASRWSGNTGELFF
TRBJ1-3 TRBV27 CASSLQGPLSGNTIYF
TRBJ2-3 TRBV6-2/TRBV6-3 CASSRRPGSTYYTDTQYF
TRBJ1-6 TRBV6-6 CASSLTASPVSSPLHF
TRBJ2-1 TRBV7-2 CASSLRLAGGPRSYNEQFF
TRBJ2-7 TRBV29-1 CSVTLSGQGFSEQYF
TRBJ2-7 TRBV10-3 CAAQGLDPHEQYF
TRBJ1-1 TRBV4-2 CASSQAGDRVAPFF
TRBJ2-1 TRBV2 CASRSEGGNEQFF
TRBJ2-7 TRBV7-2 CASSFSGARGSYEQYF
TRBJ2-2 TRBV7-8 CASSLSGTSTGELFF
TRBJ2-3 TRBV7-2 CASSLKTSGGAIDTQYF
TRBJ2-7 TRBV20-1 CSAPILGQGPREQYF
TRBJ2-7 TRBV7-6 CASSRGLAGDYEQYF